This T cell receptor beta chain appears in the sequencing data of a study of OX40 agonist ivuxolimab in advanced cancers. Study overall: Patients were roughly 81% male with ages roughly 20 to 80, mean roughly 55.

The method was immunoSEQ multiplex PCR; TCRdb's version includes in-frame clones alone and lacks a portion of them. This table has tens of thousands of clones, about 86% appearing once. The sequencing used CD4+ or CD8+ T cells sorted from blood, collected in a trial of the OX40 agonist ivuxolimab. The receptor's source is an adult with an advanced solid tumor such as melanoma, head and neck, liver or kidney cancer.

CDR3 nucleotide sequence: TGTGCCAGCAGCTTAGTCGGCAGGGAGGGTGAAAAACTGTTTTTT. It yields the protein CASSLVGREGEKLFF. The V call is TRBV7-2, the J call TRBJ1-4; D possibly corresponds to TRBD1 (5 bases). Trimming cost V 1 base and J 7 bases, with 13 bases left between them. The CDR3 consists of 15 residues. Germline V gene lookup returns CDR1 SGHTA and CDR2 FQGNSA.